This TCR beta chain derives from a study of blood T cell repertoires in COVID-19. Overall study context: The study drew acute and convalescent COVID-19 samples from the United States, Italy and Spain.

The CDR3 covers 15 residues. Germline V gene sequence: CDR1 SGHRS, CDR2 YFSETQ. V was shortened by 4 bases and J by 0 bases, with 10 bases between the two germline ends. TCRdb keeps only in-frame clones here, not all; method: immunoSEQ multiplex PCR. The sample contains 150,000 or so clones, around 82% of which appear only once. The chain joins TRBV5-1 to TRBJ1-4; D is possibly TRBD1 (6 bases). The origin of this receptor is a human donor in a cohort sampled during active COVID-19. The material sequenced was peripheral blood. For the CDR3, the DNA is TGCGCCAGCAGCAAACAGGGCGCAACTAATGAAAAACTGTTTTTT. Protein sequence: CASSKQGATNEKLFF.